This entry concerns a single T cell receptor (beta chain). The antigen remains unidentified. The stimulus was an HIV-1 Gag 15-mer peptide pool, about 1.1 ug/peptide/mL. Sorting selected CD4+ T cells upregulating both CD40 ligand and CD69. Donors had undetectable plasma HIV-1 RNA, under 50 copies/mL, for 4+ years. This specimen comes from a study of persistence of HIV-infected CD4 T cells. Overall study findings and caveats: CMV- and Gag-responding cells had lower TCRbeta richness than CD3/CD28-responding cells.

CDR3 length: 18 amino acids. The germline V gene has CDR1 MNHEY and CDR2 SVGEGT. With V trimmed by 6 bases and J by 4 bases, 14 bases remained unmatched. The libraries were made with immunoSEQ version 4 in survey mode. Each sample used up to roughly 1 ug genomic DNA diluted to around 9.3 ng/uL. Some clones are missing from TCRdb's copy, which holds only in-frame ones; the method was immunoSEQ multiplex PCR. The table lists fewer than 15,000 clones, roughly 62% of them singletons. The genes are TRBV6-2 or TRBV6-3 and TRBJ2-5; TRBD2 aligns across 13 bases. This sequence was found in an adult man with HIV who was CMV-seropositive. Sequencing was performed on CD4+ T cells sorted from PBMCs after 18-hour stimulation, taken from a patient who received antiretroviral therapy. CDR3 in amino acids: CASSLYRTSGSRGETQYF. CDR3 DNA: TGTGCCAGCAGCTTATATCGGACTAGCGGGAGTCGCGGAGAGACCCAGTACTTC.